The clone carrying this T cell receptor (beta chain) was detected only a few times. As yet, its antigen is unknown. One end of the junction fails to match germline, which may point to a read error. This entry belongs to a study of T-cell reconstitution after alpha-beta-depleted transplantation in children. The study, taken as a whole, reports: Expanded graft clones, several hundred of them, were reportedly the source of alpha-beta T cells about two months after transplant.

The CDR3 spans 13 residues. CDR1 is SNHLY, CDR2 FYNNEI, per germline. Molecular barcoding with unique molecular identifiers was used for the TCRbeta library. One entry per CDR3 protein results from TCRdb running MiXCR on the PCR reads. Among around 270,000 distinct CDR3 sequences listed, around a tenth were seen once. The material sequenced was PBMCs, taken before TCRalphabeta/CD19-depleted stem cell transplant. V usage is TRBV2 and J usage is TRBJ2-7; 8 nucleotides agree with TRBD1. The origin of this receptor is a boy younger than two with acute myeloid leukemia, due to receive a stem cell transplant. Here the CDR3 reads CAGRQGADYEQYF. The CDR3 DNA reads TGTGCCGGCAGGCAGGGGGCAGACTACGAGCAGTACTTC. The full variable domain, with the rest looked up from reference TRBV2 and TRBJ2-7, is EPEVTQTPSHQVTQMGQEVILRCVPISNHLYFYWYRQILGQKVEFLVSFYNNEISEKSEIFDDQFSVERPDGSNFTLKIRSTKLEDSAMYFCAGRQGADYEQYFGPGTRLTVT.